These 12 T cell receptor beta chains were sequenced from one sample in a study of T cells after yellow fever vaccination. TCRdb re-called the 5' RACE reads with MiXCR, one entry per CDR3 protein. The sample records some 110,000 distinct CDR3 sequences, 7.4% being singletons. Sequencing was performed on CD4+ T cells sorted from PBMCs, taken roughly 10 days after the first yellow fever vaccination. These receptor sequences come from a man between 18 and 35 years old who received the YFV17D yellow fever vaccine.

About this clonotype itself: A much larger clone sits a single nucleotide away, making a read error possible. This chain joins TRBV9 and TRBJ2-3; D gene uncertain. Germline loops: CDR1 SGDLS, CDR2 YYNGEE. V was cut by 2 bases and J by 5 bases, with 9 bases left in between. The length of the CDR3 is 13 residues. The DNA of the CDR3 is TGTGCCAGCAGCGTCCGAAGTCAAGATACGCAGTATTTT. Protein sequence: CASSVRSQDTQYF.

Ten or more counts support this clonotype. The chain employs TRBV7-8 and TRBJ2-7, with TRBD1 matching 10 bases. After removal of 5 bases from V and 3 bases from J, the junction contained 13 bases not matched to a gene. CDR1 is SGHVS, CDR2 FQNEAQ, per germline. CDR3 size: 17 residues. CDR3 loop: CASSLQPPGQGIYEQYV. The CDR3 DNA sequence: TGTGCCAGCAGCCTCCAGCCCCCGGGACAGGGGATCTACGAGCAGTACGTC.

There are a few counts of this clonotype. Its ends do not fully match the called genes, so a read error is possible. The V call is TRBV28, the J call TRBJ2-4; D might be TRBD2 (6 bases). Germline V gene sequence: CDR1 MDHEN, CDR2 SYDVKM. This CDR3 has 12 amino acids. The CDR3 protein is CASSPSGQGGIF. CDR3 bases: TGTGCCAGCAGTCCGAGTGGACAAGGAGGGATCTTC.

The CDR3 nucleotides are TGTGCCAGCAGCGGGGGACAGCCCACAGATACGCAGTATTTT. Translated: CASSGGQPTDTQYF. The chain combines TRBV5-4 with TRBJ2-3; 7 bases align to TRBD1. The CDR3 is 14 amino acids. The V gene's germline CDR1 is SGHNT and CDR2 YYREEE (reference sequence). Trimming at V came to 4 bases and at J to 2 bases, leaving 4 bases not matched to a gene.

CDR3 residues: CASSSLTAGRQPQHF. CDR3 DNA sequence: TGTGCCAGCAGCTCGCTGACAGCGGGTCGGCAGCCCCAGCATTTT. The gene calls are TRBV7-2 and TRBJ1-5, with D maybe TRBD1 (5 bases). V was trimmed by 4 bases and J by 7 bases, leaving 17 bases between them. The CDR3 spans 15 residues. Germline V gives CDR1 SGHTA, CDR2 FQGNSA.

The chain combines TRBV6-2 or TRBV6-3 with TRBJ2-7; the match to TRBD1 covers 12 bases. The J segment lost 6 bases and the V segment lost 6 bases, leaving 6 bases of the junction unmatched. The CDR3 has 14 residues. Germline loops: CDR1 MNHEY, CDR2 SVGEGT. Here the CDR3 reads CASSPGQGAGEQYF. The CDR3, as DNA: TGTGCCAGCAGCCCGGGACAGGGGGCCGGCGAGCAGTACTTC.

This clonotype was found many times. CDR3 DNA: TGTGCCAGCAGCCAGGGGGGGACAGGGGGTCGCGAGCAGTACTTC. It yields the protein CASSQGGTGGREQYF. The J gene is TRBJ2-7, the V gene TRBV5-4; 11 nucleotides line up with TRBD1. Trimming removed 4 bases from V and 6 bases from J; junction bases left unmatched: 9. The CDR3 loop spans 15 amino acids. Germline V gives CDR1 SGHNT, CDR2 YYREEE (reference sequence).

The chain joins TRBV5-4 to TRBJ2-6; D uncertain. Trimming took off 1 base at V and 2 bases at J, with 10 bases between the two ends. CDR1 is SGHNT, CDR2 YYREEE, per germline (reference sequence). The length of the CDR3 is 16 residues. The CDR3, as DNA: TGTGCCAGCAGCTTGATGAAACAGACTGGGGCCAACGTCCTGACTTTC. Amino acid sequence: CASSLMKQTGANVLTF.

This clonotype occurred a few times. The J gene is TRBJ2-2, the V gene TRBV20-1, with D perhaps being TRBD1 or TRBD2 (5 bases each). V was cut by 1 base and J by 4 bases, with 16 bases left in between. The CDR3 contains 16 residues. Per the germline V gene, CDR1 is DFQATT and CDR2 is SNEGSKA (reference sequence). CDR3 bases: TGCAGTGCTAGAGGCCGGGGAAGGGGCCGCACCGGGGAGCTGTTTTTT. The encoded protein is CSARGRGRGRTGELFF.

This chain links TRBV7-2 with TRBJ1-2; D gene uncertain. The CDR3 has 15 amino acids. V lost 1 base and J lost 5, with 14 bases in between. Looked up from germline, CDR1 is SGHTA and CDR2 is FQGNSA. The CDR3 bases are TGTGCCAGCAGCTTAGTCATAACAAACCATTATGGCTACACCTTC. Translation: CASSLVITNHYGYTF.

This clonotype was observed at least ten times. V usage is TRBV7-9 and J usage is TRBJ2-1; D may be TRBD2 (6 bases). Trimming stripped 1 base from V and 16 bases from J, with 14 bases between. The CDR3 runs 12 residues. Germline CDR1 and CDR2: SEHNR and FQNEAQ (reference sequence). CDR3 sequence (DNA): TGTGCCAGCAGCTTAGTTGCGGGACCTGGTTTCTTC. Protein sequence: CASSLVAGPGFF.

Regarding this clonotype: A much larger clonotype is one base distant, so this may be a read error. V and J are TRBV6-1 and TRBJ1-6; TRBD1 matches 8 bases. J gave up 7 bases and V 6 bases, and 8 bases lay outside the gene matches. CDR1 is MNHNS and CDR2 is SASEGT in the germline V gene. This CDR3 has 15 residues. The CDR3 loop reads CASSPRQGWNSPLHF. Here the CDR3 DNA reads TGTGCCAGCAGCCCCAGACAGGGGTGGAATTCACCCCTCCACTTT.